The entry that follows covers one T cell receptor (beta chain) sequence. Time point indicated: after trial treatment. This sample's treatment: LDRT plus nivolumab, ipilimumab, low-dose cyclophosphamide and aspirin (RACIN trial). The data are from a study of low-dose radiotherapy and immunotherapy resistance in tumors. The wider study: Each patient was administered nivolumab intravenously at 240 mg, which was a flat dose, every two weeks, along with intravenous ipilimumab at 1 mg/kg every six weeks. From cycle 1 day 1, patients took oral aspirin 300 mg every day for four cycles.

Looked up from germline, CDR1 is KGHDR and CDR2 is SFDVKD. This CDR3 has 14 amino acids. V lost 5 bases and J 4 bases, leaving 10 bases between the germline ends. TCRs were put through approximately 20 PCR cycles of amplification with Phusion. A constant-region primer and the V-primer adapter served as the primer pair. By in vitro transcription, the isolated mRNA was amplified. TCRdb redid the calling of the reads with MiXCR, one entry per CDR3 protein. Of roughly 48,000 distinct CDR3 sequences in the sample, around 33% were seen once. This receptor was obtained from a male donor with rectosigmoid adenocarcinoma. The source material was PBMCs, sampled after low-dose radiotherapy plus immunotherapy. The chain uses TRBV24-1 and TRBJ2-2; D could derive from TRBD1 or TRBD2 (5 bases each). The CDR3 region is CATSAGDATGELFF. The CDR3 bases are TGTGCCACCAGTGCCGGGGACGCCACCGGGGAGCTGTTTTTT.